What follows describes a single T cell receptor (beta chain). As yet, its antigen is unknown. The sample originates from a study of shared clonotypes between healthy human individuals. Findings and caveats of the study: In four donors, roughly 5.2% of naive CD4 clonotypes appeared in common. Non-shared clonotypes displayed generation probabilities falling below those of clonotypes present in all four donors.

From germline, CDR1 is SGHNT and CDR2 YENEEA. V lost 4 bases and J lost 1, with 8 bases in between. CDR3 length: 15 residues. Generated by immunoSEQ multiplex PCR, the TCRdb table keeps only in-frame clones and is missing some. Among 2 million to 2.5 million clones listed, 85% to 95% were seen once. Division of CD4+ cells produced a CD45RA+ naive subset and a CD45RA-negative memory subset. This sequence joins TRBV11-3 and TRBJ2-6, with a tentative D call TRBD1 (6 bases). The sequenced sample was naive CD4+ T cells from PBMCs. Subset noted: CD45RA+ positively selected. The clonotype was recovered from a man between 18 and 35 years old in good health. Some clones in this sample may be carry-over from other donors' samples. DNA of the CDR3: TGTGCCAGCAGCTCCAGGGGTTCTGGGGCCAACGTCCTGACTTTC. It yields the protein CASSSRGSGANVLTF.